The T cell receptor (beta chain) under discussion was sequenced for a study of T cell clonality in common variable immunodeficiency. This clone was seen at least ten times. The antigen is undetermined. The read falls 3 residues short of the CDR3 end, and the missing part is taken from the germline J gene. The protocol was immunoSEQ multiplex PCR, while the TCRdb copy is restricted to in-frame clones and leaves out a portion. The record shows 35,000 to 55,000 clones for this sample, with no singletons present. This CDR3 has 14 amino acids. V was trimmed by 10 bases and J by 7 bases, leaving 22 bases between them. CDR1 is LNHDA, CDR2 SQIVND, per germline (reference sequence). Study-wide results and limits: Fewer deletions and N-nucleotide insertions were reportedly seen in common variable immunodeficiency TCR beta sequences.

Sample: peripheral blood mononuclear cells. This chain connects TRBV19 to TRBJ2-5; D might be TRBD2 (6 bases). The sequence was obtained from a person aged 18 to 75 in good health. Partial CDR3 DNA: TGTGCCATTTCTCCCGGACACCTTAGCGGGACC. Amino acid sequence: CAISPGHLSGT. The CDR3 reads in full as CAISPGHLSGTQYF.